This section outlines one T cell receptor (beta chain) sequence together with its context. Clones were read by immunoSEQ multiplex PCR, and TCRdb kept only the in-frame ones, dropping some. The repertoire holds about 58,000 clones, with 83% as singletons. The V gene's germline CDR1 is SNHLY and CDR2 FYNNEI. The CDR3 has 15 residues. Losses at the gene ends were 7 bases for V and 1 base for J; bases not matched to a gene: 8. The sample comes from a study of blood T cell repertoires in COVID-19. The TCR was taken from a man aged 45 to 65 with COVID-19, enrolled during active disease. V is TRBV2 and J is TRBJ2-7; 9 nucleotides match TRBD1. The specimen was peripheral blood. DNA for the CDR3: TGTGCCAGCATTATACCAGGACAGGGGTCCTACGAGCAGTACTTC. Its translation: CASIIPGQGSYEQYF. The full variable domain, in which reference TRBV2 and TRBJ2-7 provide the parts outside the CDR3, is EPEVTQTPSHQVTQMGQEVILRCVPISNHLYFYWYRQILGQKVEFLVSFYNNEISEKSEIFDDQFSVERPDGSNFTLKIRSTKLEDSAMYFCASIIPGQGSYEQYFGPGTRLTVT.